This T cell receptor (beta chain) was captured by sequencing in a study of blood T cell repertoires in COVID-19. On the study more broadly: Acute and convalescent COVID-19 specimens originated in the United States, Italy and Spain. Sources were T cells, B-cell-depleted T cells, or PBMCs; the material itself was cDNA or gDNA.

Source study methods: Amplification of reference gene primers provided the estimated nucleated cell counts. Libraries were prepared by immunoSEQ multiplex PCR; TCRdb keeps only in-frame clonotypes and omits some of them. Clone size and V and J calls were adopted from that table, with D and trimming inferred from the DNA. The sample carries around 60,000 clones, around 88% recorded once. Deletions cut 7 bases from V and 2 bases from J, with 17 bases between. The CDR3 runs 15 residues. Germline CDR1 is SNHLY and CDR2 is FYNNEI. The chain recombines TRBV2 with TRBJ2-5; D might be TRBD1 (7 bases). The receptor's source is a human donor in a cohort sampled during active COVID-19. Sequences were obtained from peripheral blood. CDR3 in amino acids: CASIRAGQPQETQYF. The CDR3 DNA sequence: TGTGCCAGCATTAGGGCGGGACAGCCACAAGAGACCCAGTACTTC.